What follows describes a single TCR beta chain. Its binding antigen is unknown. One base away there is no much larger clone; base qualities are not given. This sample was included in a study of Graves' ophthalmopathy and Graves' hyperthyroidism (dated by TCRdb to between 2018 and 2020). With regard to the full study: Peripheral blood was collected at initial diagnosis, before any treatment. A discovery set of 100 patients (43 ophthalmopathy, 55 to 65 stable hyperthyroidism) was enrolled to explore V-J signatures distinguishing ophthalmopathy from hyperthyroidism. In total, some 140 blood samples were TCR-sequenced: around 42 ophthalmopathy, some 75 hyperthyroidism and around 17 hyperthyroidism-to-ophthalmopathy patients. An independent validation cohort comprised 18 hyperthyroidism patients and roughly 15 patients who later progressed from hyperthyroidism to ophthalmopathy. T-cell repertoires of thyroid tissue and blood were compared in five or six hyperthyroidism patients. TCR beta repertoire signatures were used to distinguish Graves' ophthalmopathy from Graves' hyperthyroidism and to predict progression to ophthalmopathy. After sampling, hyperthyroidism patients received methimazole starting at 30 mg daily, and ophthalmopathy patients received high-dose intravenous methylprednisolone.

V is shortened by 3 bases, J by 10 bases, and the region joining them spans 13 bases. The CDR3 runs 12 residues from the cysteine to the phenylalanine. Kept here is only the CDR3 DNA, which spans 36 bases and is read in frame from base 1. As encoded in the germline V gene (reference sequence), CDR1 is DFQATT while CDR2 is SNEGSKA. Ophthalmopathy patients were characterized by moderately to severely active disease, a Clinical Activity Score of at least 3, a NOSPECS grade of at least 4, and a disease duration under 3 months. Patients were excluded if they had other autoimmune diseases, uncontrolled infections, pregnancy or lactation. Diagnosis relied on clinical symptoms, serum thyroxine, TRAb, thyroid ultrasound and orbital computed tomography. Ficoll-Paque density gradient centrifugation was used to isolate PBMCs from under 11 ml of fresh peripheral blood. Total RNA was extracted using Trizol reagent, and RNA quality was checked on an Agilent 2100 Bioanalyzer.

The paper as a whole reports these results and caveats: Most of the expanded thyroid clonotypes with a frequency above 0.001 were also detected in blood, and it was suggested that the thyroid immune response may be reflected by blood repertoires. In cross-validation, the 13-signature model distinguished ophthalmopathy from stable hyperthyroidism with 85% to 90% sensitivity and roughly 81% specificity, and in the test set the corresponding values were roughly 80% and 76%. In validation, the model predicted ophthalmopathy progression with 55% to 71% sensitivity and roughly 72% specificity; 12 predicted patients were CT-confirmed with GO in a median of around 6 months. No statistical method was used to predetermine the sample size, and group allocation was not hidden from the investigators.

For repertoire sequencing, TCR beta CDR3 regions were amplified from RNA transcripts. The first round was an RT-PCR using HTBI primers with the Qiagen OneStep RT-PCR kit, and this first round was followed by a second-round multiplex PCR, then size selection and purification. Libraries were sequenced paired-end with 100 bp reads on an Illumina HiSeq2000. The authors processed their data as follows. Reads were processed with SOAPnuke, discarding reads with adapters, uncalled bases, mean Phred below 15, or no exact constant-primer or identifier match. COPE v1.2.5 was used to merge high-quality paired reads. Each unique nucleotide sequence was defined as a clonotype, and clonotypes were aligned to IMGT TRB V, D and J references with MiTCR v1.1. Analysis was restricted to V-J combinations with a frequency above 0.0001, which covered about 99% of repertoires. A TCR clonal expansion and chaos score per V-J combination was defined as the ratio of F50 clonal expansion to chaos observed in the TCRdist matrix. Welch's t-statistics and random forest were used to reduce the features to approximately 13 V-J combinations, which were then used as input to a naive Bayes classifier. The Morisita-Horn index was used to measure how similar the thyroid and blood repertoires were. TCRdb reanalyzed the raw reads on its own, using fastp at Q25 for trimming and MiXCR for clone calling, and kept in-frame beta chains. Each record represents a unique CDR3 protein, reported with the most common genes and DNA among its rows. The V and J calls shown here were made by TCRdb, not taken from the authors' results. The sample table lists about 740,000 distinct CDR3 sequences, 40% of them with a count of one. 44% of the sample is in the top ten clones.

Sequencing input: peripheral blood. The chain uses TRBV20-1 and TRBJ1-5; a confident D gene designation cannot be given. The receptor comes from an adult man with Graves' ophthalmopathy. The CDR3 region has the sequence CSASTPDRPQHF. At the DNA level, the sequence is TGCAGTGCTAGTACACCCGATCGTCCCCAGCATTTT.